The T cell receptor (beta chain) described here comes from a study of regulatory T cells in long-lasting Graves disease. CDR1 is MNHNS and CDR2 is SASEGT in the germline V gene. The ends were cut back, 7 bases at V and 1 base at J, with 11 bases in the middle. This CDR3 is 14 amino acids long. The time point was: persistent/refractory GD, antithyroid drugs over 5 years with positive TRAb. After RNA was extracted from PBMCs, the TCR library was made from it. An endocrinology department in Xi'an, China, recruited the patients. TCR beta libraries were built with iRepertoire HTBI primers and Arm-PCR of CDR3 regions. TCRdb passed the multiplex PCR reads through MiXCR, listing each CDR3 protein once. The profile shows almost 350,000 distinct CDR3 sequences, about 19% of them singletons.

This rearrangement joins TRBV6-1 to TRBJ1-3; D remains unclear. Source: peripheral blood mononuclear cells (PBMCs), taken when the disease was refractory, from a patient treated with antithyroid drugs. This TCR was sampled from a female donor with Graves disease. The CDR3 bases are TGTGCCAGCACCCCTCGAGCTTCTGGAAACACCATATATTTT. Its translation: CASTPRASGNTIYF.